Presented here are 29 T cell receptor beta chains from one specimen sequenced in a study of shared clonotypes between healthy human individuals. Some clones are missing from TCRdb's copy, which holds only in-frame ones; the method was immunoSEQ multiplex PCR. The table lists under 1,900,000 clones, approximately 98.5% of them singletons. What was sequenced was naive CD4+ T cells sorted from blood. The subset was: CD45RA+ positively selected. Every receptor here comes from a man in his thirties or forties in good health.

This clone appeared once. J is TRBJ2-2 and V is TRBV28; no clear D. There are 15 residues in the CDR3. Germline CDR1 MDHEN, CDR2 SYDVKM. Trimming took off 8 bases at V and 6 bases at J, with 19 bases between the two ends. The CDR3 spells CASLISRWYPGELFF. DNA for the CDR3: TGTGCCAGCTTAATAAGCCGGTGGTACCCCGGGGAGCTGTTTTTT.

The rearrangement joins TRBV5-4 to TRBJ2-5; 13 nucleotides agree with TRBD2. There are 16 residues in the CDR3. CDR1 is SGHNT and CDR2 is YYREEE in the germline V gene (reference sequence). J gave up 4 bases and V 3 bases, and 6 bases lay outside the gene matches. CDR3 sequence: CASSSGTSGTSETQYF. The CDR3 DNA reads as TGTGCCAGCAGCTCGGGGACTAGCGGGACATCAGAGACCCAGTACTTC.

The rearrangement joins TRBV5-5 to TRBJ2-7; D remains ambiguous. CDR3 length: 15 amino acids. V lost 2 bases to trimming and J lost 2 bases, with 14 bases between them. CDR1 is SGHKS, CDR2 YYEKEE, per germline (reference sequence). This CDR3 is CASSFNSVKTYEQYF. CDR3 coding DNA: TGTGCCAGCAGCTTCAACTCAGTGAAGACCTACGAGCAGTACTTC.

This chain's CDR3 is CASRDSGGAGQFF. In DNA, the CDR3 is TGTGCCAGCAGGGACTCGGGGGGTGCCGGGCAGTTCTTC. The chain carries TRBV2 and TRBJ2-1, with 7 bases matching TRBD2. Trimming removed 6 bases from V and 12 bases from J; junction bases left unmatched: 11. CDR3 length equals 13 residues. CDR1 SNHLY and CDR2 FYNNEI come from the germline V gene.

The chain links TRBV5-1 to TRBJ1-4, with D possibly TRBD1 on 5 matching bases. The CDR3 sequence is 15 residues long. The germline CDR1 and CDR2 sequences are SGHRS and YFSETQ. V was clipped by 0 bases and J by 4 bases, with 10 bases between them. This CDR3 is CASSLGQLGNEKLFF. In nucleotides, the CDR3 is TGCGCCAGCAGCTTGGGACAGCTTGGTAATGAAAAACTGTTTTTT.

V is TRBV9 and J is TRBJ2-1, with TRBD1 identical over 8 bases. Germline V gene lookup returns CDR1 SGDLS and CDR2 YYNGEE. The CDR3 has 15 residues. The junction had 6 bases not matched to a gene; V was cut back by 4 bases and J by 3 bases. In DNA, the CDR3 is TGTGCCAGCAGCAGAACCGGGACAGGCTACAATGAGCAGTTCTTC. Translated: CASSRTGTGYNEQFF.

The chain employs TRBV7-2 and TRBJ2-1; TRBD2 matches 10 bases. This CDR3 is built from 15 residues. V dropped 3 bases and J dropped 5; count of bases not matched to a gene: 4. Germline values: CDR1 SGHTA, CDR2 FQGNSA. CDR3 protein: CASSFRTSGDNEQFF. The CDR3 nucleotides are TGTGCCAGCAGCTTCCGCACTAGCGGGGACAATGAGCAGTTCTTC.

Only one count was recorded for this clone. The J gene is TRBJ2-1, the V gene TRBV5-1; TRBD1 matches 7 bases. Germline-derived CDR1 and CDR2 are SGHRS and YFSETQ. V shed 5 bases and J 1 base; nucleotides not matched to a gene: 18. This CDR3 is 19 amino acids long. The CDR3 sequence is CASRTIRQGITSSYNEQFF. As DNA, the CDR3 is TGCGCCAGCAGAACCATAAGACAGGGTATCACCAGTTCCTACAATGAGCAGTTCTTC.

J is TRBJ2-3 and V is TRBV7-9; 7 bases fit TRBD2. The V and J ends lost 1 base and 3 bases, in that order; junction bases with no gene match: 1. From germline, CDR1 is SEHNR and CDR2 FQNEAQ (reference sequence). The CDR3 has 14 residues. The CDR3 DNA follows: TGTGCCAGCAGCTTAGTGCGGGGGACAGATACGCAGTATTTT. The encoded protein is CASSLVRGTDTQYF.

This clone was seen only once. The chain has TRBV6-1 and TRBJ2-2; no clear D. The germline V gene encodes CDR1 MNHNS and CDR2 SASEGT. The length of the CDR3 is 16 residues. The ends were cut back, 2 bases at V and 0 bases at J, with 10 bases in the middle. The CDR3 nucleotides read TGTGCCAGCAGTGAATTTGGCCCACCGAACACCGGGGAGCTGTTTTTT. Amino acid sequence: CASSEFGPPNTGELFF.

The gene calls are TRBV4-3 and TRBJ2-1; no definite D call. This CDR3 is built from 14 residues. Germline values: CDR1 LGHNA, CDR2 YSLEER. Deletions cut 2 bases from V and 2 bases from J, with 7 bases between. The CDR3 loop is CASSQLGPYNEQFF. The CDR3 nucleotides are TGCGCCAGCAGCCAACTGGGCCCCTACAATGAGCAGTTCTTC.

This chain connects TRBV4-3 to TRBJ2-2; 9 bases align to TRBD1. CDR1 is LGHNA and CDR2 is YSLEER in the germline V gene. The junction had 5 bases not matched to a gene; V was cut back by 3 bases and J by 6 bases. The CDR3 has 15 residues. The CDR3 DNA reads as TGCGCCAGCAGCCACCGACAGGGGGTGGCCGGGGAGCTGTTTTTT. Translation gives CASSHRQGVAGELFF.

This clone was seen just once. The chain uses TRBV10-1 and TRBJ2-5; either TRBD1 or TRBD2 may fit D (5 bases each). The V end was cut by 4 bases, the J end by 5 bases, with 17 bases between. The CDR3 runs to 15 residues. In germline, CDR1 is WNHNN, CDR2 SYGVQD (reference sequence). The CDR3: CASSAGTPPGETQYF. DNA of the CDR3: TGCGCCAGCAGTGCCGGGACGCCTCCCGGGGAGACCCAGTACTTC.

The chain employs TRBV11-2 and TRBJ1-2; D remains ambiguous. The CDR3 length is 15 residues. The germline CDR1 and CDR2 sequences are SGHAT and FQNNGV. V lost 5 bases and J 3 bases, leaving 16 bases between the germline ends. CDR3 sequence: CASSPDTRVDYGYTF. CDR3 nucleotide sequence: TGTGCCAGCAGCCCCGACACACGGGTCGACTATGGCTACACCTTC.

V usage is TRBV20-1 and J usage is TRBJ2-5; unclear D gene. The V gene lost 0 bases and the J gene lost 6 bases, with 5 bases spanning the gap. The CDR3 length is 11 residues. CDR1 and CDR2 (germline): DFQATT, SNEGSKA (reference sequence). Written as DNA, the CDR3 is TGCAGTGCTAGAGATATGCAGACCCAGTACTTC. Protein: CSARDMQTQYF.

The chain joins TRBV28 to TRBJ2-2; D uncertain. This CDR3 spans 13 amino acids. Germline V gene data show CDR1 as MDHEN and CDR2 as SYDVKM. Trimming removed 3 bases from V and 1 base from J, with 3 bases in between. The DNA of the CDR3 is TGTGCCAGCAGTTTCCAGAACACCGGGGAGCTGTTTTTT. Residues: CASSFQNTGELFF.

This chain joins TRBV6-1 and TRBJ1-1; D perhaps matches TRBD1 (5 bases). The CDR3 spans 12 residues. Germline V lookup: CDR1 MNHNS, CDR2 SASEGT. The germline V and J ends were trimmed by 8 bases and 3 bases, with 10 bases remaining between them. CDR3 sequence (DNA): TGTGCCAGCGGGGCCGACTACACTGAAGCTTTCTTT. Amino acid sequence: CASGADYTEAFF.

This chain uses TRBV4-3 with TRBJ2-1, with D perhaps TRBD2 (6 bases). Germline V CDR1 and CDR2: LGHNA, YSLEER. This CDR3 contains 16 residues. The V end lost 3 bases, the J end lost 10 bases, and 22 bases lay between the germline ends. The CDR3 bases are TGCGCCAGCAGCCAGATTCTCCCGGGGGATACCACAGAGCAGTTCTTC. Its protein is CASSQILPGDTTEQFF.

The V gene is TRBV15, the J gene TRBJ2-3, with 11 bases aligning to TRBD2. Germline V gives CDR1 LNHNV, CDR2 YYDKDF (reference sequence). J gave up 0 bases and V 0 bases, and 5 bases lay outside the gene matches. There are 18 residues in the CDR3. The CDR3 DNA is TGTGCCACCAGCAGAGAAAAACGACTAGCGGGGAGCACAGATACGCAGTATTTT. Its translation: CATSREKRLAGSTDTQYF.

The genes are TRBV7-9 and TRBJ2-3; TRBD2 matches at 11 bases. The CDR3 is made up of 18 amino acids. Germline CDR1 and CDR2: SEHNR and FQNEAQ (reference sequence). Unmatched junction bases numbered 13, after V lost 6 bases and J lost 2 bases. CDR3 sequence reads: CASSMGTSGNKYTDTQYF. The CDR3 coding sequence is TGTGCCAGCAGTATGGGGACTAGCGGAAATAAGTACACAGATACGCAGTATTTT. Complete variable domain (other parts from reference TRBV7-9 and TRBJ2-3): DTGVSQNPRHKITKRGQNVTFRCDPISEHNRLYWYRQTLGQGPEFLTYFQNEAQLEKSRLLSDRFSAERPKGSFSTLEIQRTEQGDSAMYLCASSMGTSGNKYTDTQYFGPGTRLTVL.

This clone has a single count. This same CDR3 is encoded by further DNA sequences in the sample. The gene calls are TRBV5-6 and TRBJ2-7; perhaps D is TRBD1 or TRBD2 (5 bases each). V was trimmed by 7 bases and J by 2 bases, leaving 7 bases between them. Germline V gives CDR1 SGHDT, CDR2 YYEEEE. This CDR3 contains 11 residues. The CDR3 region is CASRGAYEQYF. The CDR3 coding sequence is TGTGCCAGCCGAGGGGCCTACGAGCAGTACTTC.

This clone came up once. The chain recombines TRBV7-9 with TRBJ2-3; 9 bases fit TRBD2. The CDR3 consists of 15 residues. V lost 4 bases to trimming and J lost 4 bases; unmatched junction nucleotides: 6. The germline CDR1 and CDR2 sequences are SEHNR and FQNEAQ (reference sequence). This CDR3 reads CASSSYAGGADTQYF. The CDR3 nucleotides read TGTGCCAGCAGCTCCTACGCGGGGGGGGCAGATACGCAGTATTTT.

The chain recombines TRBV27 with TRBJ2-7; 7 nucleotides align to TRBD2. This CDR3 has 17 residues. Trimming cost V 7 bases and J 5 bases; bases outside gene matches: 20. Germline V CDR1 and CDR2: MNHEY, SMNVEV (reference sequence). CDR3 coding DNA: TGTGCCAGCACCCCCCGAGAGCTAGCGGCATTTCGGGACGAGCAGTACTTC. Residues: CASTPRELAAFRDEQYF.

V gene TRBV9 combines with J gene TRBJ1-5, with D hard to call. Germline CDR1 SGDLS, CDR2 YYNGEE. Trimming left V 0 bases short and J 1 base short, with 11 bases between. The CDR3 covers 16 residues. CDR3 amino acids: CASSVERPQSNQPQHF. As DNA, the CDR3 is TGTGCCAGCAGCGTAGAGAGACCTCAGAGCAATCAGCCCCAGCATTTT.

V usage is TRBV19 and J usage is TRBJ2-7; D not certain. V was cut by 5 bases and J by 3 bases, with 14 bases left in between. Looked up from germline, CDR1 is LNHDA and CDR2 is SQIVND (reference sequence). There are 14 residues in the CDR3. The CDR3 sequence: CASSRSELGYEQYF. CDR3 coding DNA: TGTGCCAGTAGTCGCTCAGAATTGGGCTACGAGCAGTACTTC. Combining the CDR3 with reference TRBV19 and TRBJ2-7 gives the whole variable domain DGGITQSPKYLFRKEGQNVTLSCEQNLNHDAMYWYRQDPGQGLRLIYYSQIVNDFQKGDIAEGYSVSREKKESFPLTVTSAQKNPTAFYLCASSRSELGYEQYFGPGTRLTVT.

This rearrangement joins TRBV4-3 to TRBJ1-2; D uncertain. This CDR3 comprises 15 residues. The germline V gene has CDR1 LGHNA and CDR2 YSLEER. Trimming took off 0 bases at V and 4 bases at J, with 12 bases between the two ends. CDR3 in amino acids: CASSQDQPQTYGYTF. CDR3 in DNA: TGCGCCAGCAGCCAAGATCAGCCACAGACCTATGGCTACACCTTC.

The rearrangement links TRBV19 to TRBJ2-7; D is possibly TRBD2 (6 bases). The V and J ends lost 3 bases and 5 bases respectively, with 11 bases between them. CDR3 size: 13 residues. The V gene's germline CDR1 is LNHDA and CDR2 SQIVND (reference sequence). The CDR3 DNA follows: TGTGCCAGTAGTATTGCGGGGACCGACGAGCAGTACTTC. Translation gives CASSIAGTDEQYF.

V is TRBV12-5 and J is TRBJ2-7, with D possibly matching TRBD2 (6 bases). Trimming shortened V by 0 bases and J by 6 bases, and 15 bases separated the two germline ends. This CDR3 comprises 15 residues. Germline CDR1 and CDR2: LGHNT and FRNRAP. CDR3 region: CASGLVRGGTVEQYF. Here the CDR3 DNA reads TGTGCTAGTGGTTTGGTACGTGGCGGGACCGTCGAGCAGTACTTC.

The table lists this clone with a count of one. For the CDR3, the DNA is TGTGCCAGCAGTTTCTTAAATGAAAAACTGTTTTTT. Amino acids: CASSFLNEKLFF. The chain employs TRBV27 and TRBJ1-4; no clear D. Trimming took off 3 bases at V and 5 bases at J, with 4 bases between the two ends. The CDR3 consists of 12 residues. Looked up from germline, CDR1 is MNHEY and CDR2 is SMNVEV (reference sequence).